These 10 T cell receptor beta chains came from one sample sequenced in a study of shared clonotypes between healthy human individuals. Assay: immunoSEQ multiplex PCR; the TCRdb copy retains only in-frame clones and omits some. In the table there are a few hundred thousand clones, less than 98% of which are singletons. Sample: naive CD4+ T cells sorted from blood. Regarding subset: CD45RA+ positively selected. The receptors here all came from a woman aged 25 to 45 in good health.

CDR3 amino acids: CASSLIQGARTEAFF. The DNA for the CDR3 is TGTGCCAGCAGCCTTATACAGGGGGCACGGACTGAAGCTTTCTTT. V gene TRBV27 combines with J gene TRBJ1-1; 9 bases map to TRBD1. The V gene end was trimmed by 6 bases and the J gene end by 5 bases; junction bases not matched to a gene: 10. The CDR3 runs to 15 residues. Germline CDR1 is MNHEY and CDR2 is SMNVEV (reference sequence).

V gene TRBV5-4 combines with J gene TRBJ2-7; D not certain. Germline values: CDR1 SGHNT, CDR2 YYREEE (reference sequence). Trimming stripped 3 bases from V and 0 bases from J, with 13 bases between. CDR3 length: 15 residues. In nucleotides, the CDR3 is TGTGCCAGCAGCTCCTCAGCCAGGAGCTCCTACGAGCAGTACTTC. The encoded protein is CASSSSARSSYEQYF.

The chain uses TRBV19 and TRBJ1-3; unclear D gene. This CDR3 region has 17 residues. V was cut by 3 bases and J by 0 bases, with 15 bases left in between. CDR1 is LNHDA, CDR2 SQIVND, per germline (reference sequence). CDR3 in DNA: TGTGCCAGTAGTATCCGGGCGAGTTACTCCTCTGGAAACACCATATATTTT. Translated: CASSIRASYSSGNTIYF.

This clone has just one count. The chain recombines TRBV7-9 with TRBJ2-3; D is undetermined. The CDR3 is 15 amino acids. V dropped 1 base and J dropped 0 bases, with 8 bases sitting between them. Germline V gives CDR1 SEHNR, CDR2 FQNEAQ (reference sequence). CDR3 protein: CASSLGSLSTDTQYF. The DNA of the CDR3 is TGTGCCAGCAGCTTAGGAAGTCTGAGCACAGATACGCAGTATTTT.

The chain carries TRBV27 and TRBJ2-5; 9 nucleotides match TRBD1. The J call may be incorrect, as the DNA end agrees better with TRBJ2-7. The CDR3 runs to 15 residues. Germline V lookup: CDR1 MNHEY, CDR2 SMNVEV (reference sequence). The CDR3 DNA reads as TGTGCCAGCAGTTTGGGCCGGGACAGGGCCCACGAGCAGTACTTC. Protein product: CASSLGRDRAHEQYF.

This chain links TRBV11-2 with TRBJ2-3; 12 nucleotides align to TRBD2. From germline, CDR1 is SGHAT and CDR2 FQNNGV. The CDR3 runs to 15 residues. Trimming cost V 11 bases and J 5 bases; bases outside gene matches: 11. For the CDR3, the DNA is TGTGCCCTACCGACTAGCGGGGGTAAGGGAGATACGCAGTATTTT. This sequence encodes CALPTSGGKGDTQYF.

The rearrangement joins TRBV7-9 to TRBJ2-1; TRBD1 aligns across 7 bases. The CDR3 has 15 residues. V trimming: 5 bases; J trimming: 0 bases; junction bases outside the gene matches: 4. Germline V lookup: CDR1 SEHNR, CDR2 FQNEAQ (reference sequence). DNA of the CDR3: TGTGCCAGCAGCCCCGGACAGGTCTCCTACAATGAGCAGTTCTTC. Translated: CASSPGQVSYNEQFF.

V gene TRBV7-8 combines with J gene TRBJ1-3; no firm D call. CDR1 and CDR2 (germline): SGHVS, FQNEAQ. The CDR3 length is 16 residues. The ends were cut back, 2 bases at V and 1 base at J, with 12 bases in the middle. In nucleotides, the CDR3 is TGTGCCAGCAGCTTATCCGGCAGAATATCTGGAAACACCATATATTTT. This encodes CASSLSGRISGNTIYF. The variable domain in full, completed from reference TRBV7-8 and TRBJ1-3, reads GAGVSQSPRYKVAKRGQDVALRCDPISGHVSLFWYQQALGQGPEFLTYFQNEAQLDKSGLPSDRFFAERPEGSVSTLKIQRTQQEDSAVYLCASSLSGRISGNTIYFGEGSWLTVV.

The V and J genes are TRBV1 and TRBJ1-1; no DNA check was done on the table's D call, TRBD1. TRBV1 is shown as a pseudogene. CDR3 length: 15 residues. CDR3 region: CTSSQDSPGQPEAFF. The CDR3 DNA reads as TGCACCAGCAGCCAAGATTCCCCCGGACAGCCCGAAGCTTTCTTT.

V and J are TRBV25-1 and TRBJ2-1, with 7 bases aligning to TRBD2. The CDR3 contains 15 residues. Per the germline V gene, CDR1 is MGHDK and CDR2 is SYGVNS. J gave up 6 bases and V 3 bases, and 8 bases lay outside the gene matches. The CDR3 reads CASSDLGGSGNEQFF. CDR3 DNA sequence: TGTGCCAGCAGTGATTTAGGCGGGAGTGGCAATGAGCAGTTCTTC. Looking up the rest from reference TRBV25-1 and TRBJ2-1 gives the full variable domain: EADIYQTPRYLVIGTGKKITLECSQTMGHDKMYWYQQDPGMELHLIHYSYGVNSTEKGDLSSESTVSRIRTEHFPLTLESARPSHTSQYLCASSDLGGSGNEQFFGPGTRLTVL.